Included here is one T cell receptor (beta chain) sequence, with context. Donors comprised healthy HIV-negative adults lacking recent acute infections or vaccinations. Germline V gene data show CDR1 as DFQATT and CDR2 as SNEGSKA (reference sequence). CDR3 size: 9 residues. Trimming stripped 3 bases from V and 6 bases from J, with 2 bases between. Clones were sequenced by immunoSEQ multiplex PCR, and TCRdb holds only the in-frame ones, with some missing. The sample lists 1.6 million or so clones; approximately 98.5% were seen once. This sample is part of a study of shared clonotypes between healthy human individuals.

This chain connects TRBV20-1 to TRBJ1-2; no firm D call. Material for sequencing was naive CD4+ T cells sorted from blood. Sample subset: CD45RA+ positively selected. The origin of this receptor is a man aged 25 to 40 in good health. Written as DNA, the CDR3 is TGCAGTGCTAGTAATGGCTACACCTTC. The encoded protein is CSASNGYTF.